This TCR beta chain is from a study of blood T cell repertoires in COVID-19. About the research overall: COVID-19 samples from acute and convalescent phases originated in the United States, Italy and Spain.

Authors' data handling: From reference gene primer amplification, estimates of nucleated cell counts were derived. Produced via immunoSEQ multiplex PCR; TCRdb's table is partial and in-frame only. The DNA was the basis for D and trimming; V, J and clone size are from that table. The sample lists roughly 230,000 clones, just under 85% occurring once. CDR1 and CDR2 from the germline V gene are SGHNT and YYREEE (reference sequence). The CDR3 runs to 13 residues. Trimming removed 5 bases at V and 6 bases at J, with 11 bases between. The TCR originated in a man in his fifties with acute or convalescent COVID-19. The sample taken for sequencing was peripheral blood. The rearrangement uses TRBV5-4 and TRBJ1-4; possible D gene TRBD1, 6 bases. As DNA, the CDR3 is TGTGCCAGCAGTCCGGGACAAGATGAAAAACTGTTTTTT. Residues: CASSPGQDEKLFF.